This T cell receptor (beta chain) came from a study of blood T cell repertoires in COVID-19. Study-level background: The samples span acute and convalescent COVID-19 from the United States, Italy and Spain.

Original handling: Scientists estimated how many nucleated cells there were by amplifying reference gene primers. Here immunoSEQ multiplex PCR was the method, and the copy in TCRdb shows in-frame clones only, minus some. Clone size and V and J calls were adopted from that table, with D and trimming inferred from the DNA. The data contain 65,000 to 80,000 clones, roughly four fifths of them seen just once; the ten biggest clones take up 27%. The TCR comes from a human donor in a cohort sampled during active COVID-19. The specimen sequenced was peripheral blood.

The CDR3 DNA reads as TGTGCCAGCAGCTTAGCGGGGAGGGCGGGAGATACGCAGTATTTT. Amino acid sequence: CASSLAGRAGDTQYF. The J gene is TRBJ2-3, the V gene TRBV11-3, with 7 bases lining up with TRBD2. The CDR3 runs to 15 residues. V lost 1 base to trimming and J lost 5 bases; unmatched junction nucleotides: 6. Germline V gene data show CDR1 as SGHNT and CDR2 as YENEEA.